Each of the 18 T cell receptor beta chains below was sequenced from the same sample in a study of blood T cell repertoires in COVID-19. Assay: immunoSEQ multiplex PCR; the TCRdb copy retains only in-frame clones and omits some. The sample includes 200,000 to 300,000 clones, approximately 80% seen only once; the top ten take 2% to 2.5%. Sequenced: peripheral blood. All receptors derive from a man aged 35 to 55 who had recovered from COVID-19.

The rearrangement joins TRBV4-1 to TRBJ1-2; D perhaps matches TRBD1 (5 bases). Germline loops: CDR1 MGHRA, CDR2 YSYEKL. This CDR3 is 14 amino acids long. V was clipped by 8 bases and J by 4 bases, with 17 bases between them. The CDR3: CASGVLLQGYGYTF. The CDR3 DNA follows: TGCGCCAGCGGCGTCTTACTCCAGGGCTATGGCTACACCTTC.

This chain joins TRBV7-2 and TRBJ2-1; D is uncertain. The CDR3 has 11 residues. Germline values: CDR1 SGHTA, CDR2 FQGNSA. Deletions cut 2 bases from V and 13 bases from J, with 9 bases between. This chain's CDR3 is CASSLKALQFF. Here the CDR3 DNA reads TGTGCCAGCAGCTTAAAAGCATTACAGTTCTTC.

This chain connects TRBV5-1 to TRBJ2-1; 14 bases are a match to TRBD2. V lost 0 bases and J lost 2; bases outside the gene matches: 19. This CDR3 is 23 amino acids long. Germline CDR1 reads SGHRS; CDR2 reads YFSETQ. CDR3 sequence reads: CASSLGLVETSGRASTAYNEQFF. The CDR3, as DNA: TGCGCCAGCAGCTTGGGCCTGGTCGAGACTAGCGGGAGGGCCTCCACCGCCTACAATGAGCAGTTCTTC.

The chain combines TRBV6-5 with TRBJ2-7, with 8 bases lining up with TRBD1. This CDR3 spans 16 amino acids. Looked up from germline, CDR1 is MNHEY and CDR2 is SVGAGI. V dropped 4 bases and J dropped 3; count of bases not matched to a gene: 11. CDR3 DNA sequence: TGTGCCAGCAGTTTTCTCAGGGGGCGATCGGTCTACGAGCAGTACTTC. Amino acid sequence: CASSFLRGRSVYEQYF.

The CDR3: CASSPASGGISYNEQFF. Here the CDR3 DNA reads TGTGCCAGCAGCCCAGCTAGCGGGGGAATCTCCTACAATGAGCAGTTCTTC. J is TRBJ2-1 and V is TRBV5-4; 10 bases fit TRBD2. Germline CDR1 SGHNT, CDR2 YYREEE (reference sequence). The ends lost 4 bases at V and 0 bases at J; junction bases unmatched: 7. The CDR3 has 17 residues.

CDR3 nucleotides: TGTGCCAGCAGTTACCGCGGGACAGCACTTTCGGGCTACACCTTC. It is translated as CASSYRGTALSGYTF. This rearrangement joins TRBV6-6 to TRBJ1-2; 7 bases are shared with TRBD1. This CDR3 is 15 amino acids long. V lost 2 bases, J lost 8 bases, and 11 bases stayed unmatched. Germline V gene sequence: CDR1 MNHNY, CDR2 SVGAGI (reference sequence).

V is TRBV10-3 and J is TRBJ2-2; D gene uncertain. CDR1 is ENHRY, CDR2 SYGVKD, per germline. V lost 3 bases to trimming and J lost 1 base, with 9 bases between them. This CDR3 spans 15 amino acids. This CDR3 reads CAISDLRQNTGELFF. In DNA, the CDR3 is TGTGCCATCAGTGATTTGAGACAGAACACCGGGGAGCTGTTTTTT.

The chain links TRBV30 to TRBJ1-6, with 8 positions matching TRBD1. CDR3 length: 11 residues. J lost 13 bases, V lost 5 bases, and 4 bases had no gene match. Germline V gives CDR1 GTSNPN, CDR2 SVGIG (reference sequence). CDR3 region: CAWGQGIPLHF. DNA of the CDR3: TGTGCCTGGGGACAGGGAATTCCCCTCCACTTT.

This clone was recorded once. The CDR3 bases are TGTGCCAGCAGTGCTTGGACAGGGACCTACGAGCAGTACTTC. It is translated as CASSAWTGTYEQYF. The chain has TRBV2 and TRBJ2-7, with 8 bases matching TRBD1. The V gene end was trimmed by 4 bases and the J gene end by 2 bases; junction bases not matched to a gene: 4. The CDR3 contains 14 residues. Germline assignment: CDR1 SNHLY and CDR2 FYNNEI.

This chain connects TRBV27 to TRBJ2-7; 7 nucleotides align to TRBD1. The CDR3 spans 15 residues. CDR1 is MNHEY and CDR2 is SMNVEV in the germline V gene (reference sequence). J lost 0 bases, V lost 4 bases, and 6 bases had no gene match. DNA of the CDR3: TGTGCCAGCAGTTCCACAGGGGCTGCCTCCTACGAGCAGTACTTC. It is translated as CASSSTGAASYEQYF.

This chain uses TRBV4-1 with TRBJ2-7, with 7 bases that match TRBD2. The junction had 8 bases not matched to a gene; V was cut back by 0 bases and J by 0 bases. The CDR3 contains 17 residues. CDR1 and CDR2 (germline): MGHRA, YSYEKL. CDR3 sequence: CASSQDPAGRYSYEQYF. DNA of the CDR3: TGCGCCAGCAGCCAAGACCCCGCCGGGAGGTACTCCTACGAGCAGTACTTC.

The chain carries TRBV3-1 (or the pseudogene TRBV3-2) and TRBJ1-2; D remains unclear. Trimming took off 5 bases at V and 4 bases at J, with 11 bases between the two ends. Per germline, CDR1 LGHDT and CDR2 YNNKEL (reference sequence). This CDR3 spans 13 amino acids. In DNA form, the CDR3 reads TGTGCCAGCAGCTCAAGGGCGGGCTATGGCTACACCTTC. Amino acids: CASSSRAGYGYTF.

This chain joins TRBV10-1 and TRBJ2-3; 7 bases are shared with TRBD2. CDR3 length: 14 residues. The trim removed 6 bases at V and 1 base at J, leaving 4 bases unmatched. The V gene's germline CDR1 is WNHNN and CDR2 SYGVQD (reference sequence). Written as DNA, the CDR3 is TGCGCCAGCAGCCACGGACTAGGCACAGATACGCAGTATTTT. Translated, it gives CASSHGLGTDTQYF.

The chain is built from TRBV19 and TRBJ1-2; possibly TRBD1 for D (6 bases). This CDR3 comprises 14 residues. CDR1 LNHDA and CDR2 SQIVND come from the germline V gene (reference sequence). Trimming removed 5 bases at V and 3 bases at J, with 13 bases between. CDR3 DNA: TGTGCCAGTAGTCACAGGGACCCCCACTATGGCTACACCTTC. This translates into CASSHRDPHYGYTF.

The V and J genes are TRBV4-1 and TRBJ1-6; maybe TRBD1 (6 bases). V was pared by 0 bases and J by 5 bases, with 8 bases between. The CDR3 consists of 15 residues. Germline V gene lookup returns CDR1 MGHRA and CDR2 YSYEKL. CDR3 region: CASSQDRTDNSPLHF. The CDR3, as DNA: TGCGCCAGCAGCCAAGACCGGACAGATAATTCACCCCTCCACTTT.

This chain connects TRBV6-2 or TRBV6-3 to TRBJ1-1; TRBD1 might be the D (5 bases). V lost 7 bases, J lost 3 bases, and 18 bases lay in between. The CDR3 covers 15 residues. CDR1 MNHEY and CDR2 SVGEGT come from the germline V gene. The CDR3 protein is CASTPQGDYYTEAFF. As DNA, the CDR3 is TGTGCCAGCACCCCCCAAGGGGACTACTACACTGAAGCTTTCTTT.

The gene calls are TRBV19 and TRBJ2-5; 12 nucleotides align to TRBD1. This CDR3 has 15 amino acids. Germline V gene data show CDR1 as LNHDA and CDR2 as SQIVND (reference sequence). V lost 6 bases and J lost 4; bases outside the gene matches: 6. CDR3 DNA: TGTGCCAGTAGGCAGCCGGGACAGGGGGCAGAGACCCAGTACTTC. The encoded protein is CASRQPGQGAETQYF.

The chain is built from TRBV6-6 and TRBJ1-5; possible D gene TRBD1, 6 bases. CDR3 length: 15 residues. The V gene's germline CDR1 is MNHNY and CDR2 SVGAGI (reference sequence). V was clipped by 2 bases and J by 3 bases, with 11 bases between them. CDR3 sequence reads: CASSYGDTPNQPQHF. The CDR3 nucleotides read TGTGCCAGCAGTTACGGGGACACACCCAATCAGCCCCAGCATTTT.